This T cell receptor (beta chain) was sequenced for a study of beta chain features in type 1 diabetes. Study-wide results and limits: At VDJ recombination sites, type 1 diabetes patients had fewer insertions and more deleted nucleotides.

Of the isolated RNA, all was reverse transcribed, and so the sequenced material was expressed TCRB transcripts. Some clones are missing from TCRdb's copy, which holds only in-frame ones; the method was immunoSEQ multiplex PCR. This sample has around 500,000 clones; about 32% occur once, and the top ten carry around 0.065%. This clone showed up just a few times. The antigen is undetermined. CD45RO/CCR7/CD25/CD127/CD95/CD27 staining was used to isolate CD4+ naive, central memory, regulatory and stem cell-like memory cells by sorting. The V segment lost 4 bases and the J segment 5 bases; nucleotides outside the gene matches: 16. CDR3 length: 18 residues. Germline CDR1 SGHNT, CDR2 YYREEE (reference sequence).

The sequence derives from a man between 18 and 35 years old in good health. J is TRBJ2-5 and V is TRBV5-4, with 11 nucleotides matching TRBD2. Material for sequencing was naive CD4+ T cells from blood. The CDR3, as DNA: TGTGCCAGCAGCGTTCCCGGGACTAGCGGAGCGCCGAGGGAGACCCAGTACTTC. This translates into CASSVPGTSGAPRETQYF.